This T cell receptor beta chain was found in a study of blood T cell repertoires in COVID-19 (dated by TCRdb to between 2020 and 2021). About the investigation overall: Collaborator samples came from the United States, Italy and Spain and covered acute and convalescent phases of COVID-19. The prospective study material was composed of cDNA or gDNA derived from T cells, B-cell-depleted T cells, or PBMCs. The sample metadata nearly always contained a de-identified subject ID, COVID-19 status, age in years and sex. The repertoires were released in a freely available public database intended as a resource for research on the immune response to SARS-CoV-2. Samples were obtained from the ongoing ImmuneRACE study (first 160 participants) and from approximately 1,200 subjects provided by 6 global collaborators. HLA class I and class II types, where available, came from metadata supplied by the sample provider rather than from assay-based typing. Deeply sampled blood TCRbeta repertoires from subjects exposed to, actively infected with, or recovered from COVID-19 were included in the dataset.

The germline V gene (reference sequence) supplies CDR1 LGHDT and CDR2 YNNKEL. V was cut back by 4 bases and J by 0 bases, leaving a gap of 5 bases between them. The CDR3 holds 13 amino acids from the cysteine to the phenylalanine. This entry keeps only the CDR3 DNA: 39 bases, framed from base 1. For this clone: Its antigen target is currently unknown. Base-call qualities are not available, and no considerably larger clone is one nucleotide away. The identical CDR3 is also encoded by other nucleotide sequences in the sample.

A second Seattle source provided samples from volunteer blood donors who had recovered from COVID-19. Collaborating institutions collected whole blood in K2EDTA tubes following their own protocols. For TCRbeta analysis, collaborator samples were shipped as frozen whole blood, as isolated PBMCs, or as DNA extracted from either sample type. TCRbeta CDR3 regions were amplified from genomic DNA using the immunoSEQ Assay, a bias-controlled multiplex PCR. The study's processing was this. Within the assay, amplification of reference gene primers was used to estimate how many nucleated cells each sample contained. To quantify the absolute abundance of each unique TCRbeta CDR3 rearrangement, sequence reads were collapsed and filtered. Productive Simpson clonality was computed per sample as the square root of Simpson's diversity index over productive rearrangements. Held by TCRdb, this immuneACCESS table contains in-frame sequences only and omits some clones. Under half of the omission traces to an unresolved V gene where checked; the cause of the rest is unknown. D and trimming come from the DNA, and the V and J calls and clone size come from that table. The table for this sample lists roughly 250,000 clones; about 88% of them were counted only once. Of the sample, 4% falls within the top ten clones.

Study-wide findings and limitations: The amount of clinical and demographic metadata varied by source and participant and was provided uncurated.

The rearranged segments are TRBV3-1 (or the pseudogene TRBV3-2) and TRBJ2-3, with TRBD2 tentatively as D gene (5 bases match). Sequences were obtained from peripheral blood. The source of this sequence is a man in his sixties who had recovered from COVID-19. The nucleotide sequence is TGTGCCAGCAGCCCGGGGAGCACAGATACGCAGTATTTT. This is translated as CASSPGSTDTQYF.